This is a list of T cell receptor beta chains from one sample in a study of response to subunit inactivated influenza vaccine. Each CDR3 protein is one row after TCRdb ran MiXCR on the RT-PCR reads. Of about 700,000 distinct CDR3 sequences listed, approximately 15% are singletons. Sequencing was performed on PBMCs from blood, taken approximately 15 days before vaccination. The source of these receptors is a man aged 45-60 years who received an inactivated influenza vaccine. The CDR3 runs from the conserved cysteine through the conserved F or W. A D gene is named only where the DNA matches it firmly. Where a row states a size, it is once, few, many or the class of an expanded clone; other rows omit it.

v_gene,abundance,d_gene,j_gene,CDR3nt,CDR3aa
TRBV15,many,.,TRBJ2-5,TGTGCCACCAGCAGAGATGAGAGCAGGGGAGAGACCCAGTACTTC,CATSRDESRGETQYF
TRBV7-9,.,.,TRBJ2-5,TGTGCCAGCAGCCCGGATAATCCCCAAGAGACCCAGTACTTC,CASSPDNPQETQYF
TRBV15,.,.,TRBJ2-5,TGTGCCACCAGCAGAGCCCCTGGAGAGACCCAGTACTTC,CATSRAPGETQYF
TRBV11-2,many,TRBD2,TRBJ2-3,TGTGCCAGCAGCTTAGGATCGGGGGGGGCGAAAGATACGCAGTATTTT,CASSLGSGGAKDTQYF
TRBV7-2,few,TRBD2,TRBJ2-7,TGTGCCAGCAGTTCCCCGGGACTAAACTACGAGCAGTACTTC,CASSSPGLNYEQYF
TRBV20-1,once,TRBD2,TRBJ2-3,TGCAATGCTAGCGACATCGACTTTAGCGGGTTT,CNASDIDFSGF
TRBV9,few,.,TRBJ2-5,TGTGCCAGCAGCGGGAGTACAGGGCCGATCCAAGAGACCCAGTACTTC,CASSGSTGPIQETQYF
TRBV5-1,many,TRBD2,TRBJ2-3,TGCGCCAGCAGCTCCCAGACTGCTAGCGGGAGCACAGATACGCAGTATTTT,CASSSQTASGSTDTQYF
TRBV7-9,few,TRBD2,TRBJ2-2,TGTGCCAGCAGCCCCGGGACTAGCACCGGGGAGCTGTTTTTT,CASSPGTSTGELFF
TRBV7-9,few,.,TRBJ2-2,TGTGCCAGCAGCCCCCAATCGTTTACCGGGGAGCTGTTTTTT,CASSPQSFTGELFF
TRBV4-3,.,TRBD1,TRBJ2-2,TGCGCCAGCAGCCACGGGACAGGGACCGGGGAGCTGTTTTTT,CASSHGTGTGELFF
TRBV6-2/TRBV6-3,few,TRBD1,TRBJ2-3,TGTGCCAGCATCCAGCCCGGGACAGCGATAACAGATACGCAGTATTTT,CASIQPGTAITDTQYF
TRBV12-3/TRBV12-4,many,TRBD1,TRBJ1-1,TGTGCCAGCAGTCTGACAGGGAGCTACGGCACTGAAGCTTTCTTT,CASSLTGSYGTEAFF
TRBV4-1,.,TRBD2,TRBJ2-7,TGCGCCAGCAGCCAATCGACTAGCGGGATCTCCTACGAGCAGTACTTC,CASSQSTSGISYEQYF
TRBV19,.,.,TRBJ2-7,TGTGCCAGTAGTATAGCCCCTTCCTACGAGCAGTACTTC,CASSIAPSYEQYF
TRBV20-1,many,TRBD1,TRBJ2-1,TGCAGTGCTACTCGGGACAGGGGGCTCAATGAGCAGTTCTTC,CSATRDRGLNEQFF
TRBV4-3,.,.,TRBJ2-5,TGCGCCAGCAGCCAAGGAATGGTTCAGGGTGGGGAGACCCAGTACTTC,CASSQGMVQGGETQYF
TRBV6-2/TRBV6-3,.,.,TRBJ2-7,TGTGCCAGCAGTTACTCGAAAGGACGTACCGAGCAGTACTTC,CASSYSKGRTEQYF
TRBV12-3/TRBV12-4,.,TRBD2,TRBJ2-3,TGTGCCAGCAGGTCTACTAGCGGGAGCACAGATACGCAGTATTTT,CASRSTSGSTDTQYF
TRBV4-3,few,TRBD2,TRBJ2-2,TGCGCCAGCAGCCAAGATCGGGGGGGGATGAACACCGGGGAGCTGTTTTTT,CASSQDRGGMNTGELFF
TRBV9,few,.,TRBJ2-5,TGTGCCAGCAGCGTAGATTCCGGCCAGGGTGGAGAGACCCAGTACTTC,CASSVDSGQGGETQYF
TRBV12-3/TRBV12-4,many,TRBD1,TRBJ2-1,TGTGCCAGCAGTTTAGGGGGACAGGGCGTTAGTGAGCAGTTCTTC,CASSLGGQGVSEQFF
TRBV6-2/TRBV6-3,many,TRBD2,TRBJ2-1,TGTGCCAGCAGCGCTAGCGGAGAGCAGTTCTTC,CASSASGEQFF